This is a list of T cell receptor beta chains from one sample in a study of early stage breast cancer tumors. The repertoire was sequenced with immunoSEQ multiplex PCR; TCRdb's copy has only in-frame clones and lacks some. Of over 8,500 clones detected, around 76% appear once; the ten largest clones hold 8.8%. Sequencing was carried out using normal breast tissue next to the tumor. The origin of the receptors is a person aged 40 to 49 with breast cancer. CDR3s include the opening cysteine and the closing phenylalanine or tryptophan. A D gene is named only where the DNA matches it firmly. For some rows the clone size is stated as once, few or many, or as a class when expanded; others skip it.

V: TRBV6-1
J: TRBJ2-7
length: 15
D: .
size: .
CDR3: CASRLALEGGYEQYF
DNA: TGTGCCAGCCGTCTGGCCCTGGAGGGGGGGTACGAGCAGTACTTC

V: TRBV6-5
J: TRBJ2-5
length: 13
D: .
size: once
CDR3: CASRSGGAGTQYF
DNA: TGTGCCAGCAGATCCGGGGGAGCGGGGACCCAGTACTTC

V: TRBV11-1
J: TRBJ2-7
length: 16
D: TRBD1
size: .
CDR3: CASSTRGTGDTYEQYF
DNA: TGTGCCAGCAGCACCCGCGGGACAGGGGACACCTACGAGCAGTACTTC

V: TRBV18
J: TRBJ1-1
length: 13
D: TRBD1
size: once
CDR3: CASSDRVNTEAFF
DNA: TGTGCCAGCTCAGACAGGGTCAACACTGAAGCTTTCTTT

V: TRBV6-1
J: TRBJ2-1
length: 16
D: TRBD2
size: .
CDR3: CASSDTGTSGSNEQFF
DNA: TGTGCCAGCAGTGATACCGGGACTAGCGGCTCCAATGAGCAGTTCTTC

V: TRBV7-3
J: TRBJ2-1
length: 15
D: .
size: once
CDR3: CASSRGAVPYNEQFF
DNA: TGTGCCAGCAGCCGGGGGGCCGTCCCCTACAATGAGCAGTTCTTC

V: TRBV9
J: TRBJ2-1
length: 15
D: .
size: .
CDR3: CASTLAGTAGGEQFF
DNA: TGTGCCAGCACTCTGGCGGGAACGGCGGGCGGTGAGCAGTTCTTC

V: TRBV6-5
J: TRBJ1-5
length: 15
D: .
size: few
CDR3: CASRIRRGSNQPQHF
DNA: TGTGCCAGCAGAATAAGGAGGGGGAGCAATCAGCCCCAGCATTTT

V: TRBV5-1
J: TRBJ1-1
length: 17
D: .
size: .
CDR3: CASSPLQRRGSGTEAFF
DNA: TGCGCCAGCAGCCCACTTCAACGCAGGGGATCGGGCACTGAAGCTTTCTTT

V: TRBV30
J: TRBJ1-3
length: 11
D: .
size: .
CDR3: CARASGNTIYF
DNA: TGTGCCCGGGCCTCTGGAAACACCATATATTTT

V: TRBV5-1
J: TRBJ2-6
length: 17
D: TRBD2
size: once
CDR3: CASSLAAGGSGANVLTF
DNA: TGCGCCAGCAGCCTGGCTGCGGGGGGCTCTGGGGCCAACGTCCTGACTTTC

V: TRBV5-6
J: TRBJ1-5
length: 13
D: .
size: .
CDR3: CASSQGPNQPQHF
DNA: TGTGCCAGCAGCCAGGGTCCCAATCAGCCCCAGCATTTT

V: TRBV15
J: TRBJ2-2
length: 15
D: .
size: .
CDR3: CATSRDGDNTGELFF
DNA: TGTGCCACCAGCAGAGATGGGGACAACACCGGGGAGCTGTTTTTT

V: TRBV2
J: TRBJ2-5
length: 15
D: TRBD1
size: .
CDR3: CASSPDRPRQETQYF
DNA: TGTGCCAGCAGTCCGGACAGGCCGAGGCAAGAGACCCAGTACTTC

V: TRBV7-9
J: TRBJ1-1
length: 13
D: .
size: .
CDR3: CASSLSVNTEAFF
DNA: TGTGCCAGCAGCTTATCGGTGAACACTGAAGCTTTCTTT

V: TRBV6-6
J: TRBJ2-3
length: 14
D: .
size: .
CDR3: CASSLGGQTDTQYF
DNA: TGTGCCAGCTCCCTCGGAGGGCAGACAGATACGCAGTATTTT

V: TRBV6-7
J: TRBJ2-1
length: 20
D: TRBD2
size: .
CDR3: CASSYGAVTSGGGSYNEQFF
DNA: TGTGCCAGCAGTTACGGGGCGGTTACTAGCGGGGGTGGCTCCTACAATGAGCAGTTCTTC

V: TRBV2
J: TRBJ1-1
length: 13
D: .
size: .
CDR3: CASRPYGGTEAFF
DNA: TGTGCCAGCAGGCCCTATGGTGGGACTGAAGCTTTCTTT

V: TRBV15
J: TRBJ1-5
length: 14
D: .
size: .
CDR3: CATSRQGFNQPQHF
DNA: TGTGCCACCAGCAGACAGGGGTTCAATCAGCCCCAGCATTTT

V: TRBV30
J: TRBJ2-7
length: 15
D: TRBD1
size: .
CDR3: CAWSSPRTGSYEQYF
DNA: TGTGCCTGGAGTTCCCCTAGGACAGGGTCCTACGAGCAGTACTTC

V: TRBV28
J: TRBJ2-7
length: 14
D: .
size: few
CDR3: CASLPGAESYEQYF
DNA: TGTGCCAGCCTTCCGGGGGCCGAATCCTACGAGCAGTACTTC

V: TRBV19
J: TRBJ2-1
length: 15
D: TRBD1
size: .
CDR3: CASSPGTGSYNEQFF
DNA: TGTGCCAGTAGTCCTGGGACAGGCTCCTACAATGAGCAGTTCTTC

V: TRBV5-5
J: TRBJ1-2
length: 16
D: TRBD1
size: .
CDR3: CASSLEGQGFNYGYTF
DNA: TGTGCCAGCAGCTTGGAAGGACAGGGATTTAACTATGGCTACACCTTC

V: TRBV25-1
J: TRBJ2-5
length: 13
D: .
size: .
CDR3: CASSPGPKETQYF
DNA: TGTGCCAGCAGCCCCGGGCCCAAAGAGACCCAGTACTTC

V: TRBV5-6
J: TRBJ2-7
length: 15
D: .
size: .
CDR3: CASSLGPPGDYEQYF
DNA: TGTGCCAGCAGCTTGGGACCCCCAGGGGATTACGAGCAGTACTTC

V: TRBV30
J: TRBJ1-3
length: 13
D: .
size: .
CDR3: CAWSTGSGNTIYF
DNA: TGTGCCTGGAGTACAGGGTCTGGAAACACCATATATTTT

V: TRBV5-1
J: TRBJ2-1
length: 12
D: TRBD1
size: .
CDR3: CASRRDRDEQFF
DNA: TGCGCCAGCAGACGAGACAGGGATGAGCAGTTCTTC

V: TRBV7-6
J: TRBJ1-6
length: 14
D: TRBD1
size: .
CDR3: CASSPGTDNSPLHF
DNA: TGTGCCAGCAGCCCCGGGACAGATAATTCACCCCTCCACTTT

V: TRBV25-1
J: TRBJ1-2
length: 13
D: .
size: .
CDR3: CASTPRDNYGYTF
DNA: TGTGCCAGCACACCAAGGGATAACTATGGCTACACCTTC

V: TRBV6-1
J: TRBJ1-5
length: 14
D: .
size: .
CDR3: CASTKWGSDQPQHF
DNA: TGTGCCAGCACTAAGTGGGGGTCGGATCAGCCCCAGCATTTT

V: TRBV7-9
J: TRBJ2-2
length: 16
D: TRBD1
size: .
CDR3: CASSLRGDRGTGELFF
DNA: TGTGCCAGCAGCCTACGGGGGGACAGGGGCACCGGGGAGCTGTTTTTT

V: TRBV6-9
J: TRBJ2-3
length: 11
D: .
size: .
CDR3: CASGQGDTQYF
DNA: TGTGCCAGCGGTCAGGGGGATACGCAGTATTTT

V: TRBV11-3
J: TRBJ2-7
length: 17
D: .
size: .
CDR3: CASSLDPTGVGGYEQYF
DNA: TGTGCCAGCAGCTTAGACCCCACAGGGGTGGGGGGATACGAGCAGTACTTC

V: TRBV7-9
J: TRBJ1-1
length: 14
D: .
size: .
CDR3: CASSDRDKNTEAFF
DNA: TGTGCCAGCAGCGATCGGGACAAGAACACTGAAGCTTTCTTT

V: TRBV5-8
J: TRBJ2-7
length: 13
D: TRBD1
size: few
CDR3: CASSSTGVYEQYF
DNA: TGTGCCAGCAGCTCAACAGGGGTGTACGAGCAGTACTTC

V: TRBV5-8
J: TRBJ2-1
length: 16
D: .
size: once
CDR3: CASSFTGTLKVGEQFF
DNA: TGTGCCAGCAGCTTTACCGGGACACTCAAGGTTGGGGAGCAGTTCTTC

V: TRBV6-1
J: TRBJ1-5
length: 15
D: .
size: .
CDR3: CASTIGFSSNQPQHF
DNA: TGTGCCAGCACCATCGGCTTTTCAAGCAATCAGCCCCAGCATTTT

V: TRBV21-1
J: TRBJ2-7
length: 13
D: .
size: .
CDR3: CASSPTGSYEQYF
DNA: TGTGCCAGCAGCCCGACGGGCTCCTACGAGCAGTACTTC

V: TRBV5-1
J: TRBJ2-3
length: 16
D: .
size: .
CDR3: CASSFGSTGRTDTQYF
DNA: TGCGCCAGCAGCTTTGGGTCGACAGGTCGCACAGATACGCAGTATTTT

V: TRBV7-9
J: TRBJ2-2
length: 16
D: .
size: medium-sized
CDR3: CASSFPGTQNTGELFF
DNA: TGTGCCAGCAGCTTCCCCGGGACTCAGAACACCGGGGAGCTGTTTTTT

V: TRBV2
J: TRBJ1-5
length: 14
D: .
size: medium-sized
CDR3: CASSASTISQPQHF
DNA: TGTGCCAGCAGTGCCAGCACCATTAGTCAGCCCCAGCATTTT

V: TRBV5-1
J: TRBJ2-3
length: 16
D: TRBD2
size: once
CDR3: CASSLVPAGGGDTQYF
DNA: TGCGCCAGCAGCTTGGTTCCGGCGGGAGGAGGGGATACGCAGTATTTT

V: TRBV20-1
J: TRBJ2-5
length: 11
D: .
size: .
CDR3: CSATESETQYF
DNA: TGCAGTGCTACAGAGTCGGAGACCCAGTACTTC

V: TRBV5-1
J: TRBJ2-2
length: 16
D: .
size: few
CDR3: CASSSEGTGVTGELFF
DNA: TGCGCCAGCAGCTCGGAGGGGACTGGGGTCACCGGGGAGCTGTTTTTT

V: TRBV19
J: TRBJ2-1
length: 15
D: TRBD2
size: .
CDR3: CASISSGSFHNEQFF
DNA: TGTGCCAGTATAAGTAGCGGGAGTTTCCACAATGAGCAGTTCTTC

V: TRBV19
J: TRBJ2-1
length: 15
D: TRBD2
size: .
CDR3: CASISSGSCHNEQFF
DNA: TGTGCCAGTATAAGTAGCGGGAGTTGCCACAATGAGCAGTTCTTC

V: TRBV2
J: TRBJ2-1
length: 13
D: .
size: .
CDR3: CASRTETYNEQFF
DNA: TGTGCCAGCAGGACGGAGACATACAATGAGCAGTTCTTC